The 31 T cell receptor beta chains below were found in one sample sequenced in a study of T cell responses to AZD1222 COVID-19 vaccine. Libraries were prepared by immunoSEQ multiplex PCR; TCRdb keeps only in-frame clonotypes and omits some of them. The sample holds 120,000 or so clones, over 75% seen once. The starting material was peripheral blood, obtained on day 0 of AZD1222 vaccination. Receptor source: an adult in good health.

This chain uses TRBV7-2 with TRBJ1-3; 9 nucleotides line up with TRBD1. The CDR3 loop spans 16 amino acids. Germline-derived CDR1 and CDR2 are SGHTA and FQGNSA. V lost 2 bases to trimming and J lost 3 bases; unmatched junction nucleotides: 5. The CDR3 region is CASSLLTGGVGNTIYF. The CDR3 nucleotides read TGTGCCAGCAGCTTATTGACAGGGGGAGTTGGAAACACCATATATTTT.

CDR3 sequence reads: CAWSGDRAGAVTGELFF. In nucleotides, the CDR3 is TGTGCCTGGAGTGGGGACAGGGCAGGAGCTGTGACCGGGGAGCTGTTTTTT. This chain connects TRBV30 to TRBJ2-2; 9 bases fit TRBD1. CDR1 is GTSNPN, CDR2 SVGIG, per germline (reference sequence). This CDR3 region has 17 residues. V gave up 1 base and J gave up 5 bases; unmatched junction bases: 11.

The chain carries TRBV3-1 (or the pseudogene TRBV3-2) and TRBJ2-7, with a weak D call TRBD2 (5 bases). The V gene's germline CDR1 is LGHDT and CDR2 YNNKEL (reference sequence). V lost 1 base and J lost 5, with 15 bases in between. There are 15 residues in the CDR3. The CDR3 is CASSQVGPGRDEQYF. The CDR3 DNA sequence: TGTGCCAGCAGCCAAGTAGGTCCCGGGCGGGACGAGCAGTACTTC.

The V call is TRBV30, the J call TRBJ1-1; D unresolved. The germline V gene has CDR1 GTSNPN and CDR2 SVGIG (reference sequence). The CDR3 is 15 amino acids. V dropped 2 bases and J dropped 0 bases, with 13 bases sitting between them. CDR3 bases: TGTGCCTGGAGTCAGTTCGAGCTAATGAACACTGAAGCTTTCTTT. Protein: CAWSQFELMNTEAFF.

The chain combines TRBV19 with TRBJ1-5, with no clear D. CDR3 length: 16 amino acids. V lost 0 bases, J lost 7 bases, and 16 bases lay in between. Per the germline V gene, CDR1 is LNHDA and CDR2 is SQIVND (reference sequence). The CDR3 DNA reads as TGTGCCAGTAGTATAGATCTATTGGGAAGATGGCAGCCCCAGCATTTT. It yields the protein CASSIDLLGRWQPQHF.

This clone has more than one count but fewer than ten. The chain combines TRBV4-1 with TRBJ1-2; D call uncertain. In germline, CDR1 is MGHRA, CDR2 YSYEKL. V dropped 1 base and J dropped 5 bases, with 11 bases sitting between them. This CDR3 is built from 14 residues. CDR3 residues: CASSQVGRIYGYTF. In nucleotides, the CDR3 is TGCGCCAGCAGCCAAGTGGGCAGGATTTATGGCTACACCTTC.

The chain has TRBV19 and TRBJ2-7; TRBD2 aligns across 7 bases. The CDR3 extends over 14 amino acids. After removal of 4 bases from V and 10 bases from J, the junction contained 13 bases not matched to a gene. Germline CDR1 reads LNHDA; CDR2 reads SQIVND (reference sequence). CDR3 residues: CASSTPGLINLQYF. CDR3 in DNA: TGTGCCAGTAGTACTCCGGGACTAATCAATCTCCAGTACTTC.

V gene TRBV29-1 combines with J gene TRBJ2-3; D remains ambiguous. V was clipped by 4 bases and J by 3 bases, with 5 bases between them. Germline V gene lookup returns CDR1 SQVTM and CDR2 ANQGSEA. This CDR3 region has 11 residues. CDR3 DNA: TGCAGCGTTGGGCTGACAGATACGCAGTATTTT. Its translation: CSVGLTDTQYF.

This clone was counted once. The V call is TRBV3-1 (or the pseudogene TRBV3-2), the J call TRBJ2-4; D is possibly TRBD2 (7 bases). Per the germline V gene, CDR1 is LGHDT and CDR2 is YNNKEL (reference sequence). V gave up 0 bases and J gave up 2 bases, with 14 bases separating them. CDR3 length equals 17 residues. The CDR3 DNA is TGTGCCAGCAGCCAAGATGTAGGGGGGGTGACCAAAAACATTCAGTACTTC. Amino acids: CASSQDVGGVTKNIQYF.

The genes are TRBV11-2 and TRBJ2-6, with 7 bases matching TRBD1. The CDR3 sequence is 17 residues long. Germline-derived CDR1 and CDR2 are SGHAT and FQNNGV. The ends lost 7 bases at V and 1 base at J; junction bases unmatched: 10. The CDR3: CASTKLTGSSGANVLTF. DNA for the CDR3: TGTGCCAGCACCAAGTTGACAGGGTCATCTGGGGCCAACGTCCTGACTTTC.

The DNA for the CDR3 is TGTGCCAGCAGCGCTAGCGGGAGGGCCGAGGAGACCCAGTACTTC. Translated, it gives CASSASGRAEETQYF. This chain uses TRBV5-4 with TRBJ2-5, with 12 bases lining up with TRBD2. The CDR3 contains 15 residues. Unmatched junction bases numbered 6, after V lost 4 bases and J lost 5 bases. CDR1 SGHNT and CDR2 YYREEE come from the germline V gene (reference sequence).

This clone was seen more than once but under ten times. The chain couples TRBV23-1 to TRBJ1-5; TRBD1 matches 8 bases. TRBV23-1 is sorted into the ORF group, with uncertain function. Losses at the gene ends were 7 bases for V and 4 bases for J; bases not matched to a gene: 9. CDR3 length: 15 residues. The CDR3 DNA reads TGCGCCAGCACCAATAGGACAGGGAGAAATCAGCCCCAGCATTTT. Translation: CASTNRTGRNQPQHF.

DNA of the CDR3: TGCAGCGTAGCGGGATTGTTGTACAATGAGCAGTTCTTC. This gives the protein CSVAGLLYNEQFF. The genes are TRBV29-1 and TRBJ2-1; TRBD2 aligns across 7 bases. Losses at the gene ends were 6 bases for V and 4 bases for J; bases not matched to a gene: 6. This CDR3 has 13 amino acids. CDR1 is SQVTM, CDR2 ANQGSEA, per germline.

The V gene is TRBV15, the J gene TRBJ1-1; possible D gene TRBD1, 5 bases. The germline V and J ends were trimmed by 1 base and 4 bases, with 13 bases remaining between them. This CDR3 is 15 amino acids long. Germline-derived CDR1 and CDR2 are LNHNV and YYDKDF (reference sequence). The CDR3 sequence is CATSRAGTQATEAFF. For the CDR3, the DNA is TGTGCCACCAGCAGAGCCGGGACCCAGGCCACTGAAGCTTTCTTT.

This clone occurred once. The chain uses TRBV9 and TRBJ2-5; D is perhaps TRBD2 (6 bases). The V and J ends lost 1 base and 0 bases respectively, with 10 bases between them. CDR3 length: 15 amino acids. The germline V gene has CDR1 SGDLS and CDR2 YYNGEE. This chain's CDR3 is CASSVTAGDQETQYF. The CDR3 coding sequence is TGTGCCAGCAGCGTAACAGCGGGCGACCAAGAGACCCAGTACTTC.

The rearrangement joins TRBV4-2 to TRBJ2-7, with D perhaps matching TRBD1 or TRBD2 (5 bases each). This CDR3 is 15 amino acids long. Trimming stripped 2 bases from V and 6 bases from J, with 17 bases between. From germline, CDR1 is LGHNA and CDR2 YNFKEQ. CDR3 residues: CASSQFSGPSGEQYF. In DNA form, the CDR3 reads TGTGCCAGCAGCCAATTCTCGGGACCCTCGGGCGAGCAGTACTTC.

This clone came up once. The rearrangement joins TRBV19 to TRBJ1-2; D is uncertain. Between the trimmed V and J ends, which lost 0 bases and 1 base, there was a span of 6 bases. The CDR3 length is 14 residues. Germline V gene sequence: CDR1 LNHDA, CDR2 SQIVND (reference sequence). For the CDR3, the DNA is TGTGCCAGTAGTATAGATGACCTTAACTATGGCTACACCTTC. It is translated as CASSIDDLNYGYTF.

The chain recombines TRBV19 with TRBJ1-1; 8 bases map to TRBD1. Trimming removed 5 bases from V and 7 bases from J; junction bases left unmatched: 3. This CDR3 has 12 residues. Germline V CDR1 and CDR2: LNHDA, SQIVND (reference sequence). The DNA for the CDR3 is TGTGCCAGTAGTCCGACAGGGGATGAAGCTTTCTTT. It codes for CASSPTGDEAFF.

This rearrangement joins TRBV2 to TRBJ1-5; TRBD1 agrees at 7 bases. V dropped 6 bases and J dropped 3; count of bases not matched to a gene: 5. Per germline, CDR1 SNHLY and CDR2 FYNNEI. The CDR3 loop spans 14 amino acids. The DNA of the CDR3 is TGTGCCAGCAGCCGAGGGGGCTCCAATCAGCCCCAGCATTTT. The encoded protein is CASSRGGSNQPQHF.

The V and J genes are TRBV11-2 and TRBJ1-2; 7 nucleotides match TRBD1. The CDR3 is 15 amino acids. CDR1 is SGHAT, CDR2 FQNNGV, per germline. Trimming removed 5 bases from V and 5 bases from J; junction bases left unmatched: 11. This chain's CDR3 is CASSRGQSIGYGYTF. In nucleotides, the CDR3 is TGTGCCAGCAGCAGGGGACAGTCCATCGGGTATGGCTACACCTTC.

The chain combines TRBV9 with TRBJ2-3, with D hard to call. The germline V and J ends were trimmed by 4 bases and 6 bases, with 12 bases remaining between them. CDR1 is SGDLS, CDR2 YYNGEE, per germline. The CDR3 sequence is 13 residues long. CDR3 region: CASSQAAVDTQYF. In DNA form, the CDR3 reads TGTGCCAGCAGCCAGGCGGCCGTGGATACGCAGTATTTT.

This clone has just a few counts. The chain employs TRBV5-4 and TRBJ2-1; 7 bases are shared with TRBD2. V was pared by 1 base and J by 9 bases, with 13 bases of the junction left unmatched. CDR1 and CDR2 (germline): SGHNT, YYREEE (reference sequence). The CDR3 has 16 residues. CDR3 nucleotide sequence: TGTGCCAGCAGCTTGACAGTGCCAGGGAGGGATGGTGAGCAGTTCTTC. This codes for CASSLTVPGRDGEQFF. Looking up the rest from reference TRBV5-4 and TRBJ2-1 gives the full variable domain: ETGVTQSPTHLIKTRGQQVTLRCSSQSGHNTVSWYQQALGQGPQFIFQYYREEENGRGNFPPRFSGLQFPNYSSELNVNALELDDSALYLCASSLTVPGRDGEQFFGPGTRLTVL.

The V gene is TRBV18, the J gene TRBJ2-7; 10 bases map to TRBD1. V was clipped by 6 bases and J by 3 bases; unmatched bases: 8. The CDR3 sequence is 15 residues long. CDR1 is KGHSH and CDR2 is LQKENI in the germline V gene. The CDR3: CASSRPGQGGYEQYF. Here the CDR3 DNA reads TGTGCCAGCTCCCGCCCCGGACAGGGGGGCTACGAGCAGTACTTC.

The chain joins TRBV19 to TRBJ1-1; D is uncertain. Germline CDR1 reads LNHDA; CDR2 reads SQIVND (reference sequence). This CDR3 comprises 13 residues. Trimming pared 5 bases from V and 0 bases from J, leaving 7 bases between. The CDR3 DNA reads TGTGCCAGTAGTGCGCAGATGAACACTGAAGCTTTCTTT. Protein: CASSAQMNTEAFF.

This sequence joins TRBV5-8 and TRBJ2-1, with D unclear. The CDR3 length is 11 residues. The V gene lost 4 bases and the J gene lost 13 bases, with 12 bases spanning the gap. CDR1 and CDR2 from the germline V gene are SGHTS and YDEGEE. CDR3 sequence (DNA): TGTGCCAGCAGCCCCGACGCTGGACAGTTCTTC. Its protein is CASSPDAGQFF.

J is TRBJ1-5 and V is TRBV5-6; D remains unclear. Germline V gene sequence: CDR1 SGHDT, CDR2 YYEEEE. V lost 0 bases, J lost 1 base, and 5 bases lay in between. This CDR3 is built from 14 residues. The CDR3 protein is CASSLGVSNQPQHF. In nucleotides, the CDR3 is TGTGCCAGCAGCTTGGGAGTGAGCAATCAGCCCCAGCATTTT.

The CDR3 region is CASSLVGHGQPQHF. In DNA, the CDR3 is TGCGCCAGCAGCTTGGTCGGACATGGCCAGCCCCAGCATTTT. V gene TRBV5-1 combines with J gene TRBJ1-5; D may be TRBD1 (5 bases). V was pared by 0 bases and J by 7 bases, with 11 bases between. This CDR3 has 14 residues. The V gene's germline CDR1 is SGHRS and CDR2 YFSETQ.

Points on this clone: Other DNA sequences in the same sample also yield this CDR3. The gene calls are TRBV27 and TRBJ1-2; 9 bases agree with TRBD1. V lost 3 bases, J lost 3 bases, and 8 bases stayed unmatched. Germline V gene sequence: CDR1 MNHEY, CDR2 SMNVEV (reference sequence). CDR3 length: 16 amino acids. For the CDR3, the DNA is TGTGCCAGCAGTTTCACCGGGACAGGGCTATACTATGGCTACACCTTC. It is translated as CASSFTGTGLYYGYTF.

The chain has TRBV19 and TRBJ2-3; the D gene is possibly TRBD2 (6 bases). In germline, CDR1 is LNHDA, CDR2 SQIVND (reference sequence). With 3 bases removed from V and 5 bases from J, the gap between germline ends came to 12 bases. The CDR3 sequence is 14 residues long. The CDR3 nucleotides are TGTGCCAGTAGTATCGGCGGGGCGGAAGATACGCAGTATTTT. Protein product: CASSIGGAEDTQYF.

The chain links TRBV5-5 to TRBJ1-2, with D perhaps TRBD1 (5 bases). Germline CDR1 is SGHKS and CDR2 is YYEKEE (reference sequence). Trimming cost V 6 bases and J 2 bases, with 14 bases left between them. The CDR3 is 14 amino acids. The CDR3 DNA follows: TGTGCCAGCATACCGGGGGTAGGGAACTATGGCTACACCTTC. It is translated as CASIPGVGNYGYTF.

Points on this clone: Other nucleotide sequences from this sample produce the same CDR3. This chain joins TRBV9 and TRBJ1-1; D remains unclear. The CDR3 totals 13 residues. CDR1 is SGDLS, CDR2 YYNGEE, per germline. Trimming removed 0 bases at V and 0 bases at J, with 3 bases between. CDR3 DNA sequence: TGTGCCAGCAGCGTAGCCCTGAACACTGAAGCTTTCTTT. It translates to CASSVALNTEAFF.